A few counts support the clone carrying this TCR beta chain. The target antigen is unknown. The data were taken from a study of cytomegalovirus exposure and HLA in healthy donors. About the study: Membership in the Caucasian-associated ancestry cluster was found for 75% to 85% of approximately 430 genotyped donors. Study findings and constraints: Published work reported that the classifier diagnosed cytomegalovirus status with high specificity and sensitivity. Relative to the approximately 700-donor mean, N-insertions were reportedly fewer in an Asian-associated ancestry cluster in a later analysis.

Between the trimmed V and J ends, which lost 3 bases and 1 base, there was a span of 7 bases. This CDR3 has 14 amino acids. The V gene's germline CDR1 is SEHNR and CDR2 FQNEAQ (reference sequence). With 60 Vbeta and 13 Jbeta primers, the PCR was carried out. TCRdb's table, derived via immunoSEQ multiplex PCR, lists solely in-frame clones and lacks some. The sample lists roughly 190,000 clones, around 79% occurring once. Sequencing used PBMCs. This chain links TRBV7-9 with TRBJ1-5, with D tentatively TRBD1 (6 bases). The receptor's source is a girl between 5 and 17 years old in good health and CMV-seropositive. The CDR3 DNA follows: TGTGCCAGCAGCTTCGGACAGAGCAATCAGCCCCAGCATTTT. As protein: CASSFGQSNQPQHF.